The T cell receptor (beta chain) under discussion was sequenced for a study of shared clonotypes between healthy human individuals. The naive CD8 fraction comprised CD45RO-negative cells positively selected for CCR7 and excluded terminally differentiated effector memory CD45RA+ cells. The donor population consisted of healthy HIV-negative adults with no recent acute infections or vaccinations. The CDR3 has 15 amino acids. Germline CDR1 is SGDLS and CDR2 is YYNGEE. Trimming took off 0 bases at V and 5 bases at J, with 14 bases between the two ends. Original analysis: With immunoSEQ giving junction-only sequences and no quality scores, filtering differed. Using immunoSEQ multiplex PCR, the repertoire was profiled, and TCRdb retains in-frame clones only, with some absent. That table is the source of V, J and clone size, and D and trimming were worked out from the DNA. There are more than 600,000 clones in the sample; roughly nine tenths occur only once, and about 24% lies in the top ten.

Sequences were obtained from naive CD8+ T cells sorted from blood. The V gene is TRBV9, the J gene TRBJ2-5; possible D gene TRBD2, 6 bases. The receptor's source is a man aged 30-40 years in good health. CDR3 DNA sequence: TGTGCCAGCAGCGTAGGAGGGGCCCGGGGGGAGACCCAGTACTTC. Encoded protein: CASSVGGARGETQYF. The full variable domain, in which reference TRBV9 and TRBJ2-5 provide the parts outside the CDR3, is DSGVTQTPKHLITATGQRVTLRCSPRSGDLSVYWYQQSLDQGLQFLIQYYNGEERAKGNILERFSAQQFPDLHSELNLSSLELGDSALYFCASSVGGARGETQYFGPGTRLLVL.